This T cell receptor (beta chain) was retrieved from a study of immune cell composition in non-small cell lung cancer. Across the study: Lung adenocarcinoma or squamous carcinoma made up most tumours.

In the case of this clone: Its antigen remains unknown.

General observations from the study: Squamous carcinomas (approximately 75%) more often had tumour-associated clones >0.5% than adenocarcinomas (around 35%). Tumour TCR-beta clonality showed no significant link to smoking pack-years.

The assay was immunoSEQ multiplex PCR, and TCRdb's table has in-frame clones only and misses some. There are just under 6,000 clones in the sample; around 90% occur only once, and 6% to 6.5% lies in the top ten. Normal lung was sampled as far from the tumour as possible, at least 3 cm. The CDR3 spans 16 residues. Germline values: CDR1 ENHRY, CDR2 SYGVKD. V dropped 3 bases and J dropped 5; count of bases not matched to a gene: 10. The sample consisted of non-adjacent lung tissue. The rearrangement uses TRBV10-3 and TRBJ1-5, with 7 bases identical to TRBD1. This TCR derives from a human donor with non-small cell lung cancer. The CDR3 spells CAISDADREYDQPQHF. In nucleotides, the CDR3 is TGTGCCATCAGTGATGCCGACAGGGAGTACGATCAGCCCCAGCATTTT.